These T cell receptor beta chains were read from a single sample in a study of beta chain features in type 1 diabetes. Sequenced by immunoSEQ multiplex PCR; TCRdb stores in-frame clones only, minus some. The table includes about 160,000 clones, approximately 9% detected once. The specimen was central memory CD4+ T cells from blood. All receptors derive from a woman younger than 35 with type 1 diabetes. Both conserved end residues are part of each CDR3. D genes are given only for firm matches. A row's size may be missing; if present it is once, few, many or a size class.

DNA: TGTGCCAGCAGCTTAAAAGGACAGCGGACCGGGGAGCTGTTTTTT
CDR3: CASSLKGQRTGELFF
D: .
size: .
V: TRBV7-2
J: TRBJ2-2

DNA: TGTGCCAGCAGCTTGGCCTTATCTGGGACAGTGTTTTTT
CDR3: CASSLALSGTVFF
D: TRBD1
size: .
V: TRBV5-6
J: TRBJ1-4

DNA: TGTGCCAGCAGCTTGGAACGGGGGGGGACCTACAATGAGCAGTTCTTC
CDR3: CASSLERGGTYNEQFF
D: TRBD2
size: few
V: TRBV5-6
J: TRBJ2-1

DNA: TGTGCCACCGAGACCAGGGTTTCGAACACCGGGGAGCTGTTTTTT
CDR3: CATETRVSNTGELFF
D: .
size: few
V: TRBV10-3
J: TRBJ2-2

DNA: TGCGCCAGCGGGCCAGGGAATTATGGCTACACCTTC
CDR3: CASGPGNYGYTF
D: .
size: few
V: TRBV5-1
J: TRBJ1-2

DNA: TGTGCCTGGTCCCAGGCCTACACAGATACGCAGTATTTT
CDR3: CAWSQAYTDTQYF
D: .
size: few
V: TRBV30
J: TRBJ2-3

DNA: TGTGCCAGCAGCCGACACCGAGGACTAGCGGGGGGGCACAGGGAGACCCAGTACTTC
CDR3: CASSRHRGLAGGHRETQYF
D: TRBD2
size: few
V: TRBV7-9
J: TRBJ2-5

DNA: TGTGCCAGCAGCCAAGGGGGAGCTCAGCCCCAGCATTTT
CDR3: CASSQGGAQPQHF
D: .
size: .
V: TRBV14
J: TRBJ1-5

DNA: TGTGCCAGCAGCCAAGAACGCGGGGGGTCTACCTACAATGAGCAGTTCTTC
CDR3: CASSQERGGSTYNEQFF
D: TRBD2
size: few
V: TRBV4-2
J: TRBJ2-1

DNA: TGTGCCAGCAGTGAAGGGGGACAGGGGGTCGCTGAAGCTTTCTTT
CDR3: CASSEGGQGVAEAFF
D: TRBD1
size: few
V: TRBV2
J: TRBJ1-1

DNA: TGTGCCAGCAGTACCCAGGGGTCGAGCGAGCAGTACTTC
CDR3: CASSTQGSSEQYF
D: .
size: few
V: TRBV6-5
J: TRBJ2-7

DNA: TGTGCCAGCAGTTTGTCGACAGGCCAAGAGACCCAGTACTTC
CDR3: CASSLSTGQETQYF
D: .
size: few
V: TRBV6-5
J: TRBJ2-5

DNA: TGTGCCAGCAGTGAAATACAGGCCTACGAGCAGTACTTC
CDR3: CASSEIQAYEQYF
D: .
size: few
V: TRBV2
J: TRBJ2-7

DNA: TGTGCCAGCAAGCTTAACACAGATACGCAGTATTTT
CDR3: CASKLNTDTQYF
D: .
size: .
V: TRBV28
J: TRBJ2-3

DNA: TGTGCCAGCTCACCAAGGCAGGGCACAGAGACCCAGTACTTC
CDR3: CASSPRQGTETQYF
D: .
size: .
V: TRBV18
J: TRBJ2-5

DNA: TGTGCCATCAGTGAGTCAGGGGCGGCCGAGCAGTACTTC
CDR3: CAISESGAAEQYF
D: .
size: few
V: TRBV10-3
J: TRBJ2-7

DNA: TGTGCCAGCAGCTCCCCCAGCGGGGGCGACGAGCAGTACTTC
CDR3: CASSSPSGGDEQYF
D: TRBD2
size: .
V: TRBV11-2
J: TRBJ2-7

DNA: TGCAGCGCGAAGGGGCAGGGAGGGGGCACTGAAGCTTTCTTT
CDR3: CSAKGQGGGTEAFF
D: .
size: many
V: TRBV29-1
J: TRBJ1-1

DNA: TGTGCCAGCACTGAATCGAGCTCCTACGAGCAGTACTTC
CDR3: CASTESSSYEQYF
D: .
size: few
V: TRBV28
J: TRBJ2-7

DNA: TGTGCCAGTAGTCGGCAGGGGAACTACGAGCAGTACTTC
CDR3: CASSRQGNYEQYF
D: .
size: .
V: TRBV19
J: TRBJ2-7

DNA: TGTGCCAGCAGCAACCCGACAGGGGAGAACACCGGGGAGCTGTTTTTT
CDR3: CASSNPTGENTGELFF
D: .
size: few
V: TRBV21-1
J: TRBJ2-2

DNA: TGTGCCATCAGGGAGGCCGCCGTACCAAACAATGAGCAGTTCTTC
CDR3: CAIREAAVPNNEQFF
D: .
size: few
V: TRBV6-6
J: TRBJ2-1

DNA: TGTGCCAGCAGCTCCCGGGACAGGGGGGGTACGCAGTATTTT
CDR3: CASSSRDRGGTQYF
D: TRBD1
size: .
V: TRBV9
J: TRBJ2-3

DNA: TGCGCCAGCAGCACTGGGGGGGGACGGAGAGATACGCAGTATTTT
CDR3: CASSTGGGRRDTQYF
D: TRBD2
size: many
V: TRBV4-3
J: TRBJ2-3

DNA: TGCGCCAGCAGCTTGGAGCCCACAGATACGCAGTATTTT
CDR3: CASSLEPTDTQYF
D: .
size: .
V: TRBV5-1
J: TRBJ2-3

DNA: TGCAGTGCTATTCGCGATGAGCAGTTCTTC
CDR3: CSAIRDEQFF
D: .
size: few
V: TRBV20-1
J: TRBJ2-1

DNA: TGCGCCAGCAGCTCCGGGGGAGGGGCAGCCTCCTACAATGAGCAGTTCTTC
CDR3: CASSSGGGAASYNEQFF
D: TRBD2
size: .
V: TRBV5-1
J: TRBJ2-1

DNA: TGTGCCAGCAGCCCCGGGACAGGGTCCTACGAGCAGTACTTC
CDR3: CASSPGTGSYEQYF
D: TRBD1
size: .
V: TRBV6-5
J: TRBJ2-7

DNA: TGCGCCAGCAGCTTGGAGTCCACTTACGAGCAGTACTTC
CDR3: CASSLESTYEQYF
D: .
size: few
V: TRBV5-1
J: TRBJ2-7

DNA: TGTGCCAGCAGGGACCCGGGACAGGGGGGAATGAACACTGAAGCTTTCTTT
CDR3: CASRDPGQGGMNTEAFF
D: TRBD1
size: many
V: TRBV27
J: TRBJ1-1

DNA: TGTGCCAGCAGCTTACGGTACAATGAGCAGTTCTTC
CDR3: CASSLRYNEQFF
D: .
size: few
V: TRBV11-1
J: TRBJ2-1

DNA: TGTGCCAGCAGCTTAGGGGGGGGAAATCAGCCCCAGCATTTT
CDR3: CASSLGGGNQPQHF
D: .
size: .
V: TRBV11-2
J: TRBJ1-5

DNA: TGTGCCAGCAGCTTAGTGGAGGATGGCTACACCTTC
CDR3: CASSLVEDGYTF
D: .
size: few
V: TRBV7-9
J: TRBJ1-2

DNA: TGTGCCAGCTCACCGGACAGAACCTACGAGCAGTACTTC
CDR3: CASSPDRTYEQYF
D: .
size: few
V: TRBV18
J: TRBJ2-7

DNA: TGTGCCAGCAGCTTAGATGCGGGAGGGTCCTTCTTC
CDR3: CASSLDAGGSFF
D: TRBD2
size: .
V: TRBV7-2
J: TRBJ2-1

DNA: TGTGCCAGCAGACTTTCGAGGGCCGGGGAGCTGTTTTTT
CDR3: CASRLSRAGELFF
D: .
size: .
V: TRBV6-5
J: TRBJ2-2

DNA: TGTGCCAGCAGCTTAGGAGAAGCAAATGAGCAGTTCTTC
CDR3: CASSLGEANEQFF
D: .
size: .
V: TRBV11-2
J: TRBJ2-1

DNA: TGCGCCAGCAGCTTGGGCAGGGGAACAGATACGCAGTATTTT
CDR3: CASSLGRGTDTQYF
D: .
size: .
V: TRBV5-1
J: TRBJ2-3

DNA: TGTGCCAGCCGGGCACAGGGCCGTCCCCCGAATGAGCAGTTCTTC
CDR3: CASRAQGRPPNEQFF
D: .
size: few
V: TRBV28
J: TRBJ2-1

DNA: TGTGCCAGCAGTGACAAACCCCACAGGAGTTTAACTAATGAAAAACTGTTTTTT
CDR3: CASSDKPHRSLTNEKLFF
D: .
size: few
V: TRBV6-1
J: TRBJ1-4

DNA: TGTGCCAGCAGCCGGACAGGAAAAGAGACCCAGTACTTC
CDR3: CASSRTGKETQYF
D: TRBD1
size: few
V: TRBV5-4
J: TRBJ2-5